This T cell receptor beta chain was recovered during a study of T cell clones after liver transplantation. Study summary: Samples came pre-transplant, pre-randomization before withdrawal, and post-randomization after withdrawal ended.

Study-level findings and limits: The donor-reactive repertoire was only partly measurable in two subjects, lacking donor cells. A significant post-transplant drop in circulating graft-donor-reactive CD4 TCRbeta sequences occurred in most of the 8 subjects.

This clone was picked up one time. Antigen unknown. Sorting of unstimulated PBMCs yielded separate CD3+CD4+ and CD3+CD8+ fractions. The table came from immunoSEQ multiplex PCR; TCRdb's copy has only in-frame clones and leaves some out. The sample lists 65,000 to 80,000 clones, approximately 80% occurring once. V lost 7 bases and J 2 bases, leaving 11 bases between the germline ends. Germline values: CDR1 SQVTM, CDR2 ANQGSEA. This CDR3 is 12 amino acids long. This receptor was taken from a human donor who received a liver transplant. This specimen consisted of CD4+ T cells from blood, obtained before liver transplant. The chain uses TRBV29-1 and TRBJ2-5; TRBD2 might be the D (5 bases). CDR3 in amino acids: CSAFGGQETQYF. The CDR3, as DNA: TGCAGCGCCTTCGGAGGACAAGAGACCCAGTACTTC.